The 16 T cell receptor beta chains in this list originate from one sample, sequenced in a study of response to subunit inactivated influenza vaccine. TCRdb redid the calling of the RT-PCR reads with MiXCR, one entry per CDR3 protein. Seen here are approximately 520,000 distinct CDR3 sequences, approximately 15% observed once, and the top ten hold around 3%. Material: CD4+ T cells sorted from PBMCs, obtained about 23 months after vaccination. The receptors come from a man aged 45-69 years who received an inactivated influenza vaccine.

The chain recombines TRBV5-8 with TRBJ2-1; 8 bases are a match to TRBD2. The CDR3 runs 15 residues. V shed 0 bases, J shed 5 bases, and the junction held 4 bases outside the gene matches. From germline, CDR1 is SGHTS and CDR2 YDEGEE. The CDR3 sequence is CASSLGQRGNNEQFF. DNA for the CDR3: TGTGCCAGCAGCTTGGGGCAGCGGGGGAACAATGAGCAGTTCTTC.

There are many counts of this clonotype. This chain joins TRBV4-2 and TRBJ2-1; D is ambiguous. This CDR3 comprises 16 residues. The germline V gene encodes CDR1 LGHNA and CDR2 YNFKEQ. The V end lost 0 bases, the J end lost 8 bases, and 17 bases lay between the germline ends. The chain's CDR3 is CASSQDGLSPFYEQFF. CDR3 coding DNA: TGTGCCAGCAGCCAAGATGGCCTCTCCCCTTTCTATGAGCAGTTCTTC.

V usage is TRBV6-2 or TRBV6-3 and J usage is TRBJ2-1; tentatively, D is TRBD2 (6 bases). With 6 bases removed from V and 14 bases from J, the gap between germline ends came to 20 bases. Germline CDR1 reads MNHEY; CDR2 reads SVGEGT. The CDR3 is made up of 13 amino acids. CDR3 loop: CASSPYRARGEFF. CDR3 in DNA: TGTGCCAGCAGCCCATACCGGGCCCGCGGGGAGTTCTTC.

This clonotype was detected a few times. The chain recombines TRBV7-6 with TRBJ1-1, with a weak D call TRBD1 (6 bases). The V gene's germline CDR1 is SGHVS and CDR2 FNYEAQ. Trimming took off 5 bases at V and 3 bases at J, with 13 bases between the two ends. This CDR3 region has 14 residues. CDR3 sequence (DNA): TGTGCCAGCAGCCCCAAAGGGGGGGACACTGAAGCTTTCTTT. Encoded protein: CASSPKGGDTEAFF.

This clonotype showed up just a few times. The chain employs TRBV18 and TRBJ1-5; 7 nucleotides align to TRBD1. In germline, CDR1 is KGHSH, CDR2 LQKENI. Germline trimming cut 5 bases from V and 4 bases from J; bases unmatched to any gene: 11. The CDR3 length is 16 residues. CDR3 nucleotide sequence: TGTGCCAGCTCATCAAGTACAGGGGCTCCAAATCAGCCCCAGCATTTT. It codes for CASSSSTGAPNQPQHF.

This clonotype occurred a few times. V is TRBV7-2 and J is TRBJ2-1, with TRBD1 identical over 7 bases. Trimming took 5 bases from V and 6 from J; bases not matched to a gene: 4. The CDR3 consists of 13 residues. CDR1 SGHTA and CDR2 FQGNSA come from the germline V gene. The CDR3 DNA reads as TGTGCCAGCAGCGGATGGGACAGCAATGAGCAGTTCTTC. Its protein product is CASSGWDSNEQFF.

This chain connects TRBV20-1 to TRBJ1-5; D is uncertain. The CDR3 runs 15 residues. Per the germline V gene, CDR1 is DFQATT and CDR2 is SNEGSKA (reference sequence). V lost 1 base, J lost 3 bases, and 13 bases lay in between. CDR3 protein: CSARVGTVLNQPQHF. CDR3 coding DNA: TGCAGTGCTAGAGTAGGAACAGTTCTCAATCAGCCCCAGCATTTT.

The V call is TRBV20-1, the J call TRBJ2-3; D ambiguous. The germline gives CDR1 DFQATT, CDR2 SNEGSKA (reference sequence). This CDR3 has 15 residues. Deletions cut 5 bases from V and 5 bases from J, with 20 bases between. CDR3 amino acids: CSADPARKVRDTQYF. DNA of the CDR3: TGCAGTGCTGACCCCGCCAGGAAGGTGAGAGATACGCAGTATTTT.

This clonotype was seen a handful of times. CDR3 loop: CASRVGTSEGYTF. The DNA for the CDR3 is TGCGCCAGCAGGGTTGGGACTTCGGAAGGCTACACCTTC. V is TRBV5-1 and J is TRBJ1-2, with D tentatively TRBD1 (5 bases). This CDR3 has 13 residues. The germline CDR1 and CDR2 sequences are SGHRS and YFSETQ. With 5 bases removed from V and 8 bases from J, the gap between germline ends came to 16 bases.

The chain combines TRBV6-6 with TRBJ2-7; 7 bases line up with TRBD2. The germline CDR1 and CDR2 sequences are MNHNY and SVGAGI (reference sequence). The CDR3 is 13 amino acids. The junction had 12 bases not matched to a gene; V was cut back by 10 bases and J by 6 bases. CDR3 nucleotides: TGTGCCATCTCCTTGGGAGGGGTAGGCGAGCAGTACTTC. Translation: CAISLGGVGEQYF.

The rearrangement joins TRBV7-6 to TRBJ2-2, with D perhaps TRBD2 (5 bases). Germline-derived CDR1 and CDR2 are SGHVS and FNYEAQ. The V gene lost 6 bases and the J gene lost 10 bases, with 18 bases spanning the gap. This CDR3 comprises 14 residues. CDR3 amino acids: CASRPRTSSVELFF. CDR3 coding DNA: TGTGCCAGCAGGCCCCGCACTAGTTCCGTGGAGCTGTTTTTT.

This clonotype was detected only a few times. The chain joins TRBV9 to TRBJ2-1; 8 bases match TRBD1. V was clipped by 3 bases and J by 5 bases; unmatched bases: 4. This CDR3 comprises 14 residues. Germline assignment: CDR1 SGDLS and CDR2 YYNGEE. DNA for the CDR3: TGTGCCAGCAGCGGGGCAGGGGGCCACAATGAGCAGTTCTTC. It yields the protein CASSGAGGHNEQFF.

The chain combines TRBV12-3 or TRBV12-4 with TRBJ2-3; the match to TRBD1 covers 9 bases. J gave up 0 bases and V 5 bases, and 12 bases lay outside the gene matches. This CDR3 is built from 18 residues. This chain's CDR3 is CASSPRQGGRRSTDTQYF. The CDR3 coding sequence is TGTGCCAGCAGTCCACGACAGGGGGGACGAAGGAGCACAGATACGCAGTATTTT.

This clonotype turned up a few times. The J gene is TRBJ2-1, the V gene TRBV5-1; D gene unclear. The germline V gene encodes CDR1 SGHRS and CDR2 YFSETQ. Trimming removed 4 bases from V and 7 bases from J, with 9 bases in between. CDR3 length equals 12 residues. As DNA, the CDR3 is TGCGCCAGCAGCAATCAACGAAATGAGCAGTTCTTC. It encodes CASSNQRNEQFF.

V usage is TRBV21-1 and J usage is TRBJ2-1; the table's D gene call, TRBD2, was not cross checked with the DNA. TRBV21-1 is listed as a pseudogene. This CDR3 region has 16 residues. DNA of the CDR3: TGTGCCAGCAGCAATCGGGCTAGCGGGAGAAACAATGAGCAGTTCTTC. As protein: CASSNRASGRNNEQFF.

V usage is TRBV7-3 and J usage is TRBJ2-2; D may be TRBD2 (6 bases). Germline CDR1 reads SGHTA; CDR2 reads FQGTGA. The CDR3 extends over 15 amino acids. The V gene lost 5 bases and the J gene lost 4 bases, with 14 bases spanning the gap. The CDR3 DNA reads TGTGCCAGCAGCCTAGGACTATTCACCACCGGGGAGCTGTTTTTT. Its protein is CASSLGLFTTGELFF.